A selection of T cell receptor beta chains follows, all from one sample in a study of shared clonotypes between healthy human individuals. Repertoires were generated with immunoSEQ multiplex PCR, while TCRdb's copy carries only in-frame clones and drops some. Among around 500,000 clones, 70% to 80% were seen once, and the ten largest hold more than 10%. Specimen: PBMCs. Receptor source: a woman in her 40s in good health. Some clones in this sample may be carry-over from other donors' samples. Both conserved end residues are trimmed from each CDR3. Fields, in order: V gene, clone size, J gene, CDR3 protein. Only some rows state a clone size, as once, few, many or a class for expanded clones.

TRBV25-1,.,TRBJ1-1,ASSEPSTGEISEAF
TRBV28,.,TRBJ1-4,ASTLTGGLGTNEKLF
TRBV7-3,.,TRBJ2-5,ASSLLPGNQETQY
TRBV30,.,TRBJ2-3,AWSVAGDTQY
TRBV7-8,few,.,ASSSRRLAGYEQY
TRBV18,.,TRBJ2-1,ASREGTSGSPEQF
TRBV7-2,.,TRBJ2-1,ASSLGGVFYNEQF
TRBV4-2,.,TRBJ2-1,ASSQGLGPRGGDEQF
TRBV4-3,.,TRBJ2-1,ASSQGGLVAFTVHEQF
TRBV6-5,.,TRBJ2-7,ASRLGQEPYEQY
TRBV18,.,TRBJ1-4,ASSPSQGDEKLF
TRBV5-4,.,TRBJ2-2,ASSTPQAGGDTGELF
TRBV7-7,.,TRBJ2-2,ASSPWQEVTGELF
TRBV20-1,.,TRBJ2-3,SVGDTQY
TRBV5-4,.,TRBJ2-1,ASSPPGLAGGGGI
TRBV4-2,.,TRBJ1-6,ASSQPTEGASPLH